This entry lists 27 T cell receptor beta chains sequenced from one sample in a study of CD8+ T cells in alopecia areata. After isolation, RNA underwent reverse transcription to generate cDNA as the sequencing template. TCRdb keeps only in-frame clones here, not all; method: immunoSEQ multiplex PCR. This table has about 180,000 clones, 51% appearing once. Documented treatment: oral pan-JAK inhibitor, 5-10 mg twice daily. Specimen: CD8+ T cells sorted from blood, collected around week 54, from a patient treated with tofacitinib. The source is a human donor with alopecia areata.

J is TRBJ1-1 and V is TRBV27; the match to TRBD1 covers 10 bases. The V gene's germline CDR1 is MNHEY and CDR2 SMNVEV (reference sequence). The ends lost 7 bases at V and 4 bases at J; junction bases unmatched: 6. The CDR3 totals 14 residues. The chain's CDR3 is CASKRQGAFTEAFF. In DNA form, the CDR3 reads TGTGCCAGCAAACGACAGGGGGCTTTCACTGAAGCTTTCTTT.

The chain combines TRBV7-8 with TRBJ1-4; D is ambiguous. V was clipped by 4 bases and J by 8 bases, with 17 bases between them. Germline loops: CDR1 SGHVS, CDR2 FQNEAQ. This CDR3 has 15 residues. The CDR3 DNA reads TGTGCCAGCAGCTCGCGGAGAGCCGACGGAGAAAAACTGTTTTTT. Its translation: CASSSRRADGEKLFF.

This sequence joins TRBV5-1 and TRBJ2-7; either TRBD1 or TRBD2 may fit D (6 bases each). The ends were cut back, 1 base at V and 2 bases at J, with 16 bases in the middle. This CDR3 region has 16 residues. Germline V CDR1 and CDR2: SGHRS, YFSETQ. The CDR3 loop reads CASSLYGSGAAYEQYF. In nucleotides, the CDR3 is TGCGCCAGCAGCTTGTACGGGTCGGGGGCCGCCTACGAGCAGTACTTC.

The chain is built from TRBV11-1 and TRBJ2-7; tentatively, D is TRBD2 (6 bases). This CDR3 is 13 amino acids long. V was shortened by 3 bases and J by 1 base, with 7 bases between the two germline ends. CDR1 and CDR2 from the germline V gene are SGHAT and FQDESV (reference sequence). This CDR3 is CASSFGGSYEQYF. In DNA form, the CDR3 reads TGTGCCAGCAGCTTCGGGGGATCCTACGAGCAGTACTTC.

The V call is TRBV7-9, the J call TRBJ2-3; D is undetermined. The CDR3 spans 14 residues. V was cut by 5 bases and J by 6 bases, with 15 bases left in between. From germline, CDR1 is SEHNR and CDR2 FQNEAQ (reference sequence). Written as DNA, the CDR3 is TGTGCCAGCAGCCTCCGGAGCGAGGACGATACGCAGTATTTT. Translation gives CASSLRSEDDTQYF.

This clone was detected only a few times. This sequence joins TRBV7-9 and TRBJ1-2; D is possibly TRBD1 (6 bases). The CDR3 consists of 15 residues. V lost 1 base and J 0 bases, leaving 9 bases between the germline ends. CDR1 is SEHNR, CDR2 FQNEAQ, per germline (reference sequence). Here the CDR3 reads CASSLGTAANYGYTF. CDR3 nucleotide sequence: TGTGCCAGCAGCTTAGGGACAGCAGCTAACTATGGCTACACCTTC.

This clone was found once. Written as DNA, the CDR3 is TGTGCCAGTAGTCCCCGAATCCAGGCAGACGAGCAGTACTTC. It specifies CASSPRIQADEQYF. This chain joins TRBV19 and TRBJ2-7; D ambiguous. In germline, CDR1 is LNHDA, CDR2 SQIVND (reference sequence). The germline V and J ends were trimmed by 5 bases and 5 bases, with 16 bases remaining between them. The CDR3 runs 14 residues.

The table lists this clone with a count of one. V and J are TRBV27 and TRBJ1-1; 11 bases align to TRBD1. The CDR3 consists of 15 residues. CDR1 MNHEY and CDR2 SMNVEV come from the germline V gene (reference sequence). With V trimmed by 6 bases and J by 4 bases, 7 bases remained unmatched. The CDR3 nucleotides read TGTGCCAGCAGGCCCGGGACAGGGGGAATCACTGAAGCTTTCTTT. Protein: CASRPGTGGITEAFF.

The chain combines TRBV30 with TRBJ1-6, with D uncertain. CDR3 size: 14 residues. Germline values: CDR1 GTSNPN, CDR2 SVGIG (reference sequence). V shed 0 bases and J shed 7 bases, with 10 bases lying between them. Written as DNA, the CDR3 is TGTGCCTGGAGTGTAGGGCGGAAGAATTCACCCCTCCACTTT. This gives the protein CAWSVGRKNSPLHF.

The chain has TRBV27 and TRBJ1-2; 7 nucleotides agree with TRBD1. The CDR3 runs 14 residues. V shed 5 bases, J shed 4 bases, and the junction held 7 bases outside the gene matches. Per germline, CDR1 MNHEY and CDR2 SMNVEV (reference sequence). The CDR3 DNA reads TGTGCCAGCAGTGGAGGACAGGACGTCTATGGCTACACCTTC. It codes for CASSGGQDVYGYTF.

This clone has just one count. This rearrangement joins TRBV15 to TRBJ2-7; 7 bases agree with TRBD2. CDR3 length: 13 residues. V dropped 5 bases and J dropped 6; count of bases not matched to a gene: 7. Germline V gene lookup returns CDR1 LNHNV and CDR2 YYDKDF (reference sequence). The CDR3 protein is CATSPREGTEQYF. The CDR3 bases are TGTGCCACCAGCCCCAGGGAGGGCACCGAGCAGTACTTC.

The table lists this clone with a few counts. This sequence joins TRBV19 and TRBJ1-5, with 9 bases aligning to TRBD1. The germline V gene has CDR1 LNHDA and CDR2 SQIVND (reference sequence). The CDR3 has 13 amino acids. Losses at the gene ends were 10 bases for V and 7 bases for J; bases not matched to a gene: 8. The DNA for the CDR3 is TGTGCCACCTGGGACAGGGACAACCAGCCCCAGCATTTT. The encoded protein is CATWDRDNQPQHF.

This clone was found a few times. The genes are TRBV6-5 and TRBJ2-7; D remains unclear. Between the trimmed V and J ends, which lost 0 bases and 3 bases, there was a span of 9 bases. The CDR3 extends over 14 amino acids. CDR1 MNHEY and CDR2 SVGAGI come from the germline V gene. The CDR3 DNA reads TGTGCCAGCAGTTACTCGAACAAAAACTACGAGCAGTACTTC. Translated: CASSYSNKNYEQYF.

This clone occurred a few times. In DNA form, the CDR3 reads TGTGCCAGCAGCGTAACCCCAGATACGCAGTATTTT. Its protein product is CASSVTPDTQYF. This rearrangement joins TRBV14 to TRBJ2-3; D call uncertain. Germline V gene data show CDR1 as SGHDN and CDR2 as FVKESK. The CDR3 sequence is 12 residues long. Trimming removed 5 bases from V and 4 bases from J, with 7 bases in between.

V gene TRBV15 combines with J gene TRBJ1-3, with 7 bases lining up with TRBD1. V was clipped by 3 bases and J by 4 bases; unmatched bases: 6. Germline V CDR1 and CDR2: LNHNV, YYDKDF (reference sequence). The CDR3 runs 15 residues. The CDR3 spells CATSSYGTAGNTIYF. CDR3 nucleotides: TGTGCCACCAGCAGCTATGGGACAGCCGGAAACACCATATATTTT.

This clone has a single count. The chain recombines TRBV6-1 with TRBJ2-4; D is ambiguous. Between the trimmed V and J ends, which lost 5 bases and 7 bases, there was a span of 15 bases. Germline loops: CDR1 MNHNS, CDR2 SASEGT. This CDR3 is built from 14 residues. In nucleotides, the CDR3 is TGTGCCAGCAGTTTACAGAAGTATCGGAACATTCAGTACTTC. This translates into CASSLQKYRNIQYF.

CDR3 loop: CASSLITTSGGASTDTQYF. The CDR3, as DNA: TGTGCCAGCAGTTTAATTACGACTAGCGGGGGGGCCAGCACAGATACGCAGTATTTT. V usage is TRBV27 and J usage is TRBJ2-3, with 14 bases that match TRBD2. V lost 2 bases, J lost 0 bases, and 7 bases stayed unmatched. The CDR3 length is 19 residues. Germline V gene sequence: CDR1 MNHEY, CDR2 SMNVEV (reference sequence).

The chain links TRBV18 to TRBJ1-5, with 11 bases that match TRBD1. The CDR3 totals 16 residues. V lost 2 bases, J lost 3 bases, and 3 bases stayed unmatched. Germline CDR1 is KGHSH and CDR2 is LQKENI. The chain's CDR3 is CASSPGTGGPNQPQHF. The CDR3 DNA reads as TGTGCCAGCTCACCAGGGACAGGGGGTCCCAATCAGCCCCAGCATTTT.

V usage is TRBV19 and J usage is TRBJ1-5; maybe TRBD1 (6 bases). The CDR3 sequence is 13 residues long. Germline CDR1 LNHDA, CDR2 SQIVND (reference sequence). The V end was cut by 3 bases, the J end by 5 bases, with 8 bases between. The CDR3 nucleotides are TGTGCCAGTAGTATGGGGGGGCATCAGCCCCAGCATTTT. Residues: CASSMGGHQPQHF.

The V gene is TRBV13, the J gene TRBJ2-7; 9 bases line up with TRBD1. In germline, CDR1 is PRHDT, CDR2 FYEKMQ (reference sequence). The CDR3 loop spans 14 amino acids. The V segment lost 5 bases and the J segment 5 bases; nucleotides outside the gene matches: 7. The CDR3 spells CASSAGTGSNEQYF. The CDR3 DNA is TGTGCCAGCAGCGCCGGGACAGGGTCCAACGAGCAGTACTTC.

V is TRBV4-3 and J is TRBJ1-1, with 9 bases fitting TRBD1. The CDR3 is 15 amino acids. The V gene's germline CDR1 is LGHNA and CDR2 YSLEER. The V gene end was trimmed by 4 bases and the J gene end by 4 bases; junction bases not matched to a gene: 7. CDR3: CASSREQGAITEAFF. CDR3 DNA sequence: TGCGCCAGCAGCCGAGAACAGGGGGCGATCACTGAAGCTTTCTTT.

This clone was seen only a few times. This chain connects TRBV7-9 to TRBJ1-1; D gene unclear. CDR3 size: 14 residues. Germline CDR1 and CDR2: SEHNR and FQNEAQ (reference sequence). V shed 6 bases and J shed 2 bases, with 13 bases lying between them. CDR3 DNA sequence: TGTGCCAGCAGGCGTGGGGAGGGCAACACTGAAGCTTTCTTT. As protein: CASRRGEGNTEAFF. Together with reference TRBV7-9 and TRBJ1-1, the CDR3 gives the full variable domain: DTGVSQNPRHKITKRGQNVTFRCDPISEHNRLYWYRQTLGQGPEFLTYFQNEAQLEKSRLLSDRFSAERPKGSFSTLEIQRTEQGDSAMYLCASRRGEGNTEAFFGQGTRLTVV.

Details on this clone: At one of its ends the junction is not consistent with the germline gene, which may arise from a read error. This chain connects TRBV6-6 to TRBJ2-3; D ambiguous. The CDR3 has 12 amino acids. Germline V CDR1 and CDR2: MNHNY, SVGAGI (reference sequence). The CDR3, as DNA: TGTGCCAGCAGTGAGTCGTCAGATACGCAGTACTTT. Amino acids: CASSESSDTQYF.

This clone showed up just once. The gene calls are TRBV2 and TRBJ2-5; tentatively, D is TRBD1 or TRBD2 (5 bases each). Germline V gene sequence: CDR1 SNHLY, CDR2 FYNNEI. The CDR3 is made up of 15 amino acids. V was clipped by 8 bases and J by 1 base, with 17 bases between them. CDR3 sequence reads: CASFSVEGPQETQYF. The CDR3 nucleotides are TGTGCCAGCTTCTCGGTCGAGGGGCCCCAAGAGACCCAGTACTTC.

This chain links TRBV6-1 with TRBJ1-3; TRBD1 might be the D (5 bases). The CDR3 sequence is 16 residues long. Trimming removed 4 bases at V and 1 base at J, with 14 bases between. Germline lookup yields CDR1 MNHNS and CDR2 SASEGT. The CDR3, as DNA: TGTGCCAGCAGTGCCCTTACAGGCCCTTCTGGAAACACCATATATTTT. Protein: CASSALTGPSGNTIYF.

The chain employs TRBV6-5 and TRBJ1-1, with D uncertain. CDR1 and CDR2 from the germline V gene are MNHEY and SVGAGI. V was cut by 5 bases and J by 4 bases, with 14 bases left in between. The CDR3 has 14 residues. The CDR3 nucleotides read TGTGCCAGCAGTCCGGTGGAAGGGCCCACTGAAGCTTTCTTT. It specifies CASSPVEGPTEAFF.

The chain joins TRBV27 to TRBJ1-2; D is possibly TRBD1 (5 bases). CDR1 and CDR2 (germline): MNHEY, SMNVEV (reference sequence). The CDR3 consists of 14 residues. The V and J ends lost 6 bases and 4 bases respectively, with 15 bases between them. The CDR3 DNA reads as TGTGCCAGCAGGTCCGTCGGGACCACCTATGGCTACACCTTC. It specifies CASRSVGTTYGYTF.